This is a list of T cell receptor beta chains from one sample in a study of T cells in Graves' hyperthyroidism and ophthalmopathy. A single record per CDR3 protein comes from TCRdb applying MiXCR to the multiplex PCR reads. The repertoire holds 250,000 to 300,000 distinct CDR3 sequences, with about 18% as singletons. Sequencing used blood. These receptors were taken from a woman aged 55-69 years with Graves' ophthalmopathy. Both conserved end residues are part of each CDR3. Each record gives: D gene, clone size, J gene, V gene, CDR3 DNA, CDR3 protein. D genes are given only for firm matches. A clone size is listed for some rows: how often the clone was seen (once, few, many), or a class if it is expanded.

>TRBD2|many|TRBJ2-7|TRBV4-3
TGCGCCAGCAGCCAAGGGTGGCCGGCGGGAGGAGACTCCTACGAGCAGTACTTC
CASSQGWPAGGDSYEQYF
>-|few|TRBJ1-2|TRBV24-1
TGTGCCACCAGTGATTTATCCAGAAATTATGGCTACACCTTC
CATSDLSRNYGYTF
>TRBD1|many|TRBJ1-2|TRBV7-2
TGTGCCAGCAGCTTAACCGTGGGACAGGGAAGCTATGGCTACACCTTC
CASSLTVGQGSYGYTF
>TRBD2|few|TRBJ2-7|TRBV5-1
TGCGCCAGCAGCCGGGGGGGGGAACCCTACGAGCAGTACTTC
CASSRGGEPYEQYF
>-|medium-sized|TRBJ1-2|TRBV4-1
TGCGCCAGCAGCAAAAGTCCAGGCAGCAACTATGGCTACACCTTC
CASSKSPGSNYGYTF
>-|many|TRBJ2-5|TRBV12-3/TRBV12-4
TGTGCCAGCAGTTACACGGCAGCGCAAGAGACCCAGTACTTC
CASSYTAAQETQYF
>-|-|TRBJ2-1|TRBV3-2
TGTGCCAGCAGCCAAGATGGCGGGAAGTACAATGAGCAGTTCTTC
CASSQDGGKYNEQFF
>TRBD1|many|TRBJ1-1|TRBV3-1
TGTGCCAGCAGCCACTGGAAGACAGGGGAGACCACTGAAGCTTTCTTT
CASSHWKTGETTEAFF
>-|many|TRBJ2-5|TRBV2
TGTGCCAGCAGCCGAGAGACCCAGTACTTC
CASSRETQYF
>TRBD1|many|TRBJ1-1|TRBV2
TGTGCCAGCAGTGCGGACAGGCAGGACACTGAAGCTTTCTTT
CASSADRQDTEAFF
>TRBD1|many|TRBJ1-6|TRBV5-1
TGCGCCAGCAGCTCCGGGACAGGGACTTCACCCCTCCACTTT
CASSSGTGTSPLHF
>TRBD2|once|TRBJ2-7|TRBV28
TGTGCCAGCAGGCCCGAAGCGGGAGGGCTATACGAGCAGTACTTC
CASRPEAGGLYEQYF
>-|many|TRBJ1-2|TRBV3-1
TGTGCCAGCAGCGCTACAGGGAACTATGGCTACACCTTC
CASSATGNYGYTF
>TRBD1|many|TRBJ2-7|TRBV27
TGTGCCAGCAGTTTCTGGGACAGGGTTTCCTACGAGCAGTACTTC
CASSFWDRVSYEQYF
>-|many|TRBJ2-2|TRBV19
TGTGCCAGTAGTATCGGGGCGAACACCGGGGAGCTGTTTTTT
CASSIGANTGELFF
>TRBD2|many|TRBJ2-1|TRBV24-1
TGTGCCACCAGCGGACTAGCGGGCAGCTCCTACAATGAGCAGTTCTTC
CATSGLAGSSYNEQFF
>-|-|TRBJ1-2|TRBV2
TGTGCCAGCAGTGAAGCGCCCAGGGTGGGCTACACCTTC
CASSEAPRVGYTF
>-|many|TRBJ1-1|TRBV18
TGTGCCAGCTCACCAGGAGTGGGTTACACTGAAGCTTTCTTT
CASSPGVGYTEAFF
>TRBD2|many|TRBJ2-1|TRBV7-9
TGTGCCAGCAGCTTAAGCGGGAGCAGGACTAATGAGCAGTTCTTC
CASSLSGSRTNEQFF
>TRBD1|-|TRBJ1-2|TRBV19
TGTGCCAGTAGTATCACGACAGGGAACTATGGCTACACCTTC
CASSITTGNYGYTF
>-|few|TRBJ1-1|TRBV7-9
TGTGCCAGCAGCGGAAACAGAAGAACTGAAGCTTTCTTT
CASSGNRRTEAFF
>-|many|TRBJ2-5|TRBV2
TGTGCCAGCAAGGACGGTACCCCAGAGACCCAGTACTTC
CASKDGTPETQYF
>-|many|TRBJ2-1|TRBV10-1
TGCGCCAGCAGTGTACATCAGGGGCCATTTGTCCACAATGAGCAGTTCTTC
CASSVHQGPFVHNEQFF
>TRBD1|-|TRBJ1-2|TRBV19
TGTGCCAGTAGTCCATGGGGGACAGGGGTGGGCTACACCTTC
CASSPWGTGVGYTF
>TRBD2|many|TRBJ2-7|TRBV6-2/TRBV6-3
TGTGCCAGCAGTTACCGCGGGAGTCTCTCCGAGCAGTACTTC
CASSYRGSLSEQYF
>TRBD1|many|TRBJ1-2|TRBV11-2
TGTGCCAGCAGCTCCAGGGGGTATGGCTACACCTTC
CASSSRGYGYTF
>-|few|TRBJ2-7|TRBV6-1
TGTGCCAGCAGTGAAAATAGGGACTACGAGCAGTACTTC
CASSENRDYEQYF
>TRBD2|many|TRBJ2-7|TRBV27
TGTGCCAGCAGTTCTCAACGACTAGCGGGCGAAGCGCAGTACTTC
CASSSQRLAGEAQYF
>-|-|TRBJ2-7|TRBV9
TGTGCCAGCAGCGCAGGTCCGCAGAGTAACTACGAGCAGTACTTC
CASSAGPQSNYEQYF
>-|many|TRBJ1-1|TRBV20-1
TGCAGTGCTAGTAATGGGGGGCGGAATAACGAAGCTTTCTTT
CSASNGGRNNEAFF
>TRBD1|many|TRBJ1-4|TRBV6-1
TGTGCCAGCAGTAAACGAGGGACAGTCGGAACTAATGAAAAACTGTTTTTT
CASSKRGTVGTNEKLFF
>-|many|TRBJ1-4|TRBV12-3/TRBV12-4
TGTGCCAGCAGCCGCCCCGGGGACGGGGAAAAACTGTTTTTT
CASSRPGDGEKLFF
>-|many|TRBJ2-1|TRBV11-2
TGTGCCAGCAGCTTAGATCTAGCCGGGTTCAATGAGCAGTTCTTC
CASSLDLAGFNEQFF
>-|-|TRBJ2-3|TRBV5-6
TGTGCCAGCAGCTTGGGGCAGGTAATTACAGATACGCAGTATTTT
CASSLGQVITDTQYF
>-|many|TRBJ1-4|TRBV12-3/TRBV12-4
TGTGCCAGCAGTTTGCGGTGGGGGACAACTAATGAAAAACTGTTTTTT
CASSLRWGTTNEKLFF
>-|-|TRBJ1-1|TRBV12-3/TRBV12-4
TGTGCCAGCAGTTTTACGCAGACGAACACTGAAGCTTTCTTT
CASSFTQTNTEAFF
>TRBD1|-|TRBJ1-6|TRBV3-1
TGTGCCAGCAGCCAAGGGACAGGGGCGACACCCCTCCACTTT
CASSQGTGATPLHF
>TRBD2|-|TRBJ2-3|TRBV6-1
TGTGCCAGCAAGCTACCGGGACTAGGAACGGATACGCAGTATTTT
CASKLPGLGTDTQYF
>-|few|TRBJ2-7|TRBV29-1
TGCAGCGTTGGCGACACCACCTACGAGCAGTACTTC
CSVGDTTYEQYF
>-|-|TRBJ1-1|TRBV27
TGTGCCAGCAGTAGGGGTGCGTGGACTGAAGCTTTCTTT
CASSRGAWTEAFF
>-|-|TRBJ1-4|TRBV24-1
TGTGCCACCAGTGACGGGACAACTTTTTCCTCCAATGAAAAACTGTTTTTT
CATSDGTTFSSNEKLFF
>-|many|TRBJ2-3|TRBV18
TGTGCCAGCTCACCCAATCGGGATACGCAGTATTTT
CASSPNRDTQYF
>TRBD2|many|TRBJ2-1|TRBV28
TGTGCCAGCAGGCCAGCGGGAGGGAACAATGAGCAGTTCTTC
CASRPAGGNNEQFF
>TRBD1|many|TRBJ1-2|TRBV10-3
TGTGCCATCAGTGGGCCCCCGGGACAGGGGAACTATGGCTACACCTTC
CAISGPPGQGNYGYTF
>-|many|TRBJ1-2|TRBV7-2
TGTGCCAGCAGCTTAGGTATCAACTATGGCTACACCTTC
CASSLGINYGYTF
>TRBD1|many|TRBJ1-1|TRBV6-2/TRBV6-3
TGTGCCAGCAGTTTTCGAGACAGGGGAGGTACAGCTTTCTTT
CASSFRDRGGTAFF
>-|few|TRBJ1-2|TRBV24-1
TGTGCCACCAGTGAGTTCCGGGAAGGTGGCTACACCTTC
CATSEFREGGYTF
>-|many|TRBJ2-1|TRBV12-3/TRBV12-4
TGTGCCAGCAGACTACCGGGCAGCAAATCTTACAATGAGCAGTTCTTC
CASRLPGSKSYNEQFF
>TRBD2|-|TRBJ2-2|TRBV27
TGTGCCAGCAGTTCCCCCCCCGGGAGGGGGGAGCTGTTTTTT
CASSSPPGRGELFF
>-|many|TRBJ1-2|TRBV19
TGTGCCAGTAGTATTCCACAGTATGGCTACACCTTC
CASSIPQYGYTF
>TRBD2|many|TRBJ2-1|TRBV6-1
TGTGCCAGCAGCGCTCTAGCGGGGATGGGCAATGAGCAGTTCTTC
CASSALAGMGNEQFF
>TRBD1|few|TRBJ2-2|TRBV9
TGTGCCAGCAGCGTATTGACAGGGGCCCCGAACACCGGGGAGCTGTTTTTT
CASSVLTGAPNTGELFF
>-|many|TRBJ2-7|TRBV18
TGTGCCAGCTCACGTGGACTGACCTACGAGCAGTACTTC
CASSRGLTYEQYF